This T cell receptor beta chain came from a study of cytomegalovirus exposure and HLA in healthy donors. Regarding the study as a whole: For most TCR beta V segments, an earlier analysis put the productive rate at about 87% or about 30% of the time.

The PCR ran on 60 Vbeta and 13 Jbeta primers. TCRdb's table, derived via immunoSEQ multiplex PCR, lists solely in-frame clones and lacks some. The data contain roughly 200,000 clones, about 13% of them seen just once; the ten biggest clones take up 7.8%. Per germline, CDR1 SGHNT and CDR2 YYREEE (reference sequence). The V end lost 0 bases, the J end lost 11 bases, and 17 bases lay between the germline ends. The CDR3 extends over 14 amino acids. This clone was counted between two and nine times. Its antigen is as yet unknown. The clonotype was recovered from a man aged 50 to 60 in good health and CMV-seropositive. This sequence joins TRBV5-4 and TRBJ1-1; D perhaps matches TRBD1 (5 bases). Sequenced material: PBMCs. Here the CDR3 DNA reads TGTGCCAGCAGCTTGGAGGCAGGGACGGGACTGGCTTTCTTT. This sequence encodes CASSLEAGTGLAFF.